These 14 T cell receptor beta chains were sequenced from one sample in a study of monozygotic twins with inflammatory bowel disease. Using the 5' RACE reads, TCRdb records one entry per CDR3 protein without DNA. The table for this sample gives approximately 160,000 distinct CDR3 sequences. The sequenced sample was blood. The source is a human donor with ulcerative colitis or Crohn's disease, or a healthy co-twin of an affected twin (not recorded which).

The chain carries TRBV3-1 and TRBJ2-1; TCRdb indicates TRBD1, and absent DNA this call remains unverified. CDR1 and CDR2 (germline): LGHDT, YNNKEL (reference sequence). The CDR3 length is 17 residues. CDR3 amino acids: CASSQSGLPSSYNDQFF.

The chain has TRBV7-2 and TRBJ2-1; lacking DNA, the TRBD1 call made by TCRdb goes unchecked. From germline, CDR1 is SGHTA and CDR2 FQGNSA. This CDR3 contains 13 residues. The CDR3 loop reads CASSLVLRDEQFF.

The chain recombines TRBV27 with TRBJ2-3. The germline CDR1 and CDR2 sequences are MNHEY and SMNVEV (reference sequence). The CDR3 extends over 15 amino acids. CDR3 region: CASSLIAAGTDTQYF.

V gene TRBV6-2 or TRBV6-3 combines with J gene TRBJ2-7; the TCRdb call, TRBD1, lacks DNA for checking. Germline CDR1 MNHEY, CDR2 SVGEGT. There are 15 residues in the CDR3. This chain's CDR3 is CASSDGQGTSYEQYF.

This rearrangement joins TRBV20-1 to TRBJ1-6. The CDR3 runs 15 residues. Germline V lookup: CDR1 DFQATT, CDR2 SNEGSKA (reference sequence). CDR3 loop: CSASNPGRDDSPLHF.

This chain's CDR3 is CASSLGGTQNTEAFF. This sequence joins TRBV5-1 and TRBJ1-1; the TRBD1 assignment by TCRdb is unverifiable without DNA. This CDR3 comprises 15 residues. Per germline, CDR1 SGHRS and CDR2 YFSETQ.

The chain couples TRBV2 to TRBJ1-2; without DNA, the TCRdb call of TRBD1 cannot be checked. The CDR3 extends over 13 amino acids. CDR1 is SNHLY and CDR2 is FYNNEI in the germline V gene. The CDR3 protein is CASGDRGLYGYTF.

The rearrangement links TRBV20-1 to TRBJ2-2; the TCRdb call, TRBD1, lacks DNA for checking. The germline V gene encodes CDR1 DFQATT and CDR2 SNEGSKA (reference sequence). The CDR3 contains 13 residues. The CDR3 is CSARVPGPGELFF.

The CDR3 reads CASSQGQGLDEQYF. The chain uses TRBV11-2 and TRBJ2-7; TCRdb picks TRBD1, but there is no DNA to check that call. CDR1 is SGHAT, CDR2 FQNNGV, per germline. The CDR3 has 14 amino acids.

The chain joins TRBV5-1 to TRBJ2-2; the TRBD2 assignment by TCRdb is unverifiable without DNA. The CDR3 runs to 16 residues. CDR1 and CDR2 (germline): SGHRS, YFSETQ. CDR3 region: CASSPWLAGTTGELFF. The variable domain in full, with the rest retrieved from reference TRBV5-1 and TRBJ2-2, is KAGVTQTPRYLIKTRGQQVTLSCSPISGHRSVSWYQQTPGQGLQFLFEYFSETQRNKGNFPGRFSGRQFSNSRSEMNVSTLELGDSALYLCASSPWLAGTTGELFFGEGSRLTVL.

The gene calls are TRBV20-1 and TRBJ2-7; the D call of TRBD2 rests on TCRdb alone, since no DNA is present to check it. CDR1 DFQATT and CDR2 SNEGSKA come from the germline V gene (reference sequence). The CDR3 runs 13 residues. CDR3 sequence: CSAQLAGVYEQYF.

The gene calls are TRBV5-1 and TRBJ2-4; no DNA is available, so the TRBD2 call from TCRdb remains unchecked. This CDR3 is built from 13 residues. Germline CDR1 SGHRS, CDR2 YFSETQ. The CDR3 loop reads CASSSGTKDIQYF.

The chain recombines TRBV29-1 with TRBJ1-2; TCRdb designates TRBD1, a call that cannot be tested without DNA. The CDR3 sequence is 15 residues long. Germline assignment: CDR1 SQVTM and CDR2 ANQGSEA. CDR3: CSVDLQGGELNGYTF.

V usage is TRBV30 and J usage is TRBJ1-1; TCRdb gives TRBD1 as the D gene, but with no DNA this cannot be confirmed. Germline V CDR1 and CDR2: GTSNPN, SVGIG (reference sequence). The CDR3 is 13 amino acids. The CDR3 sequence is CAWILGRGTEAFF.